This T cell receptor beta chain was retrieved from a study of early T cells in non-severe SARS-CoV-2 infection. Whole-study context: Sequenced bulk RNA came from whole blood that was unsorted, and chains were unpaired. Study-level points and caveats: VDJdb-based matching was biased toward anti-spike CD8 responses and missed private and CD4 specificities.

In this sample, this clonotype turned up many times. As yet, its antigen is unknown. Researchers tagged individual cDNA molecules with unique molecular identifiers. TCRdb independently ran MiXCR on the 5' RACE reads; one entry per CDR3 protein. The data hold tens of thousands of distinct CDR3 sequences, with around 15% observed a single time. Trimming took 4 bases from V and 0 from J, leaving 9 bases between them. This CDR3 is 14 amino acids long. The sequenced material came from whole blood. This sequence joins TRBV12-3 or TRBV12-4 and TRBJ1-1; D gene uncertain. The TCR sequence derives from an adult who was a healthcare worker with PCR-confirmed SARS-CoV-2 infection or an uninfected control (not recorded which). This CDR3 is CASSSGLLNTEAFF. Here the CDR3 DNA reads TGTGCCAGCAGTTCCGGACTGCTGAACACTGAAGCTTTCTTT.